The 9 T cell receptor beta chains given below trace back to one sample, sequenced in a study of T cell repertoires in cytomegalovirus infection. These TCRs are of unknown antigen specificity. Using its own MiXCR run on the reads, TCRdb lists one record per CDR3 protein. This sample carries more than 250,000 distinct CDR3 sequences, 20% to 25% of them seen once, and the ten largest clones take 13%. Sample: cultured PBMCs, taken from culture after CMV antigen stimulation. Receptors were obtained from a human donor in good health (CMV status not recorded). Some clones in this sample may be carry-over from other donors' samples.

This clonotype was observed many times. CDR3 sequence (DNA): TGTGCCATCAGTGAGGCCCCCCGTGTGGGGGCCAAAAACATTCAGTACTTC. It codes for CAISEAPRVGAKNIQYF. This rearrangement joins TRBV10-3 to TRBJ2-4; no firm D call. Germline V gene sequence: CDR1 ENHRY, CDR2 SYGVKD. Trimming removed 2 bases at V and 1 base at J, with 15 bases between. The CDR3 loop spans 17 amino acids.

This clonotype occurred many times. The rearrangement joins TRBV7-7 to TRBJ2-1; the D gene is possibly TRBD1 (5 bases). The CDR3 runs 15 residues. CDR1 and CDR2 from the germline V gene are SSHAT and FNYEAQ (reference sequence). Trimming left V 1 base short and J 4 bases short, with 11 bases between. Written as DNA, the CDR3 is TGTGCCAGCAGCTTAGGATCAGCAGGGTACAATGAGCAGTTCTTC. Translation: CASSLGSAGYNEQFF. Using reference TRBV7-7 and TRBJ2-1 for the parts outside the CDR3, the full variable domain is GAGVSQSPRYKVTKRGQDVTLRCDPISSHATLYWYQQALGQGPEFLTYFNYEAQPDKSGLPSDRFSAERPEGSISTLTIQRTEQRDSAMYRCASSLGSAGYNEQFFGPGTRLTVL.

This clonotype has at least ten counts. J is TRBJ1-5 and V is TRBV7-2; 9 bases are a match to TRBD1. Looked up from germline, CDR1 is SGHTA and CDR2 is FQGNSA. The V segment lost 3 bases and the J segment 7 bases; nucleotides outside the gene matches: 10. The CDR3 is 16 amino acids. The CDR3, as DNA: TGTGCCAGCAGCTTTACCCCGGGACAGGGTGACCAGCCCCAGCATTTT. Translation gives CASSFTPGQGDQPQHF.

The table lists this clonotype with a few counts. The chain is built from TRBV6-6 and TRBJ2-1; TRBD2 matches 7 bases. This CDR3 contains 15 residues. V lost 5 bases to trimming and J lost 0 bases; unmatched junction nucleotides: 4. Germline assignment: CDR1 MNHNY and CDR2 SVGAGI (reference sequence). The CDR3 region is CASSLAESSYNEQFF. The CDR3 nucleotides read TGTGCCAGCAGTCTAGCGGAGAGCTCCTACAATGAGCAGTTCTTC.

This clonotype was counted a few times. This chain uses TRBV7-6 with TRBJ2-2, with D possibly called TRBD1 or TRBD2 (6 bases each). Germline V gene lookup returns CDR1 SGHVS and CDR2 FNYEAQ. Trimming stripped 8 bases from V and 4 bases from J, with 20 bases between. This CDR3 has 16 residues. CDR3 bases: TGTGCCAGCCGCCGAACGGGGGCGGGGCTCACCGGGGAGCTGTTTTTT. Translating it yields CASRRTGAGLTGELFF. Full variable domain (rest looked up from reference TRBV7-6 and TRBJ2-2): GAGVSQSPRYKVTKRGQDVALRCDPISGHVSLYWYRQALGQGPEFLTYFNYEAQQDKSGLPNDRFSAERPEGSISTLTIQRTEQRDSAMYRCASRRTGAGLTGELFFGEGSRLTVL.

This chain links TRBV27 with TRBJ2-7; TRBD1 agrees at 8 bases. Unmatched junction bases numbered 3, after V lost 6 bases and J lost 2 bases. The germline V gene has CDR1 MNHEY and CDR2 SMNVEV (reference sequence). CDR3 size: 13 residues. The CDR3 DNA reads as TGTGCCAGCAGACCGACAGGGGCCTACGAGCAGTACTTC. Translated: CASRPTGAYEQYF.

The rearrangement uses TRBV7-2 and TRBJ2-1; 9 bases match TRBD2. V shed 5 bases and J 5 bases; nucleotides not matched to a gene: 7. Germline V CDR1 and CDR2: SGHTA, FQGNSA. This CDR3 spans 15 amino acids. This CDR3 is CASSILAGVNNEQFF. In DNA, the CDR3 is TGTGCCAGCAGCATCTTAGCGGGAGTCAACAATGAGCAGTTCTTC.

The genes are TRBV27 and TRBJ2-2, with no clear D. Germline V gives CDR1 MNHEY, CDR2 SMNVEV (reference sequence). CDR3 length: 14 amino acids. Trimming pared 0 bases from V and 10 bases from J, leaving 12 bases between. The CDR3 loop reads CASSLSPSPLELFF. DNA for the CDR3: TGTGCCAGCAGTTTATCCCCCAGCCCGTTGGAGCTGTTTTTT.

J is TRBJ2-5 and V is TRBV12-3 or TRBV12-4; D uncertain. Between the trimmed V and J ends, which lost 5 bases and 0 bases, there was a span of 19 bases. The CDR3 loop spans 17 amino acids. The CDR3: CASSLGPLRGHQETQYF. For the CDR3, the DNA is TGTGCCAGCAGTCTCGGACCGTTGCGAGGTCACCAAGAGACCCAGTACTTC.